The sample holds one count of the clone carrying this T cell receptor beta chain. Its target is not known. With random hexamers, 0.5 to 1 ug RNA was reverse transcribed. TCRdb reprocessed the immunoSEQ multiplex PCR reads via MiXCR and lists one record per CDR3 protein. This sample carries about 110,000 distinct CDR3 sequences, less than 95% of them seen once, and the ten largest clones take around 0.41%. These data belong to a study of CD8 T cells in Susac syndrome. Turning to the study itself: Within the sequenced Susac syndrome patient group, about six exhibited active disease and roughly 8 were in remission. The Susac syndrome patients were therapy-naive, on corticosteroids, or on intravenous immunoglobulin alone at blood draw. Whole-study findings and limits: Some 17 Susac-specific public clones were found in total CD8+ repertoires and five in CD8+ TEMRA repertoires. Clonal expansion of Susac CD8+ cells peaked in TEMRA cells, and it also peaked in active patients.

The V gene lost 0 bases and the J gene lost 5 bases, with 11 bases spanning the gap. CDR3 length equals 14 residues. Germline V gene data show CDR1 as SGHDT and CDR2 as YYEEEE. V and J are TRBV5-6 and TRBJ2-5; D gene uncertain. The sequencing sample was made of CD8+ T cells from PBMCs. This clonotype was obtained from a human donor with Susac syndrome. CDR3 nucleotide sequence: TGTGCCAGCAGCTTGGTACACGGTGGGGAGACCCAGTACTTC. As protein: CASSLVHGGETQYF. Based on the CDR3 plus reference TRBV5-6 and TRBJ2-5, the full variable domain is DAGVTQSPTHLIKTRGQQVTLRCSPKSGHDTVSWYQQALGQGPQFIFQYYEEEERQRGNFPDRFSGHQFPNYSSELNVNALLLGDSALYLCASSLVHGGETQYFGPGTRLLVL.